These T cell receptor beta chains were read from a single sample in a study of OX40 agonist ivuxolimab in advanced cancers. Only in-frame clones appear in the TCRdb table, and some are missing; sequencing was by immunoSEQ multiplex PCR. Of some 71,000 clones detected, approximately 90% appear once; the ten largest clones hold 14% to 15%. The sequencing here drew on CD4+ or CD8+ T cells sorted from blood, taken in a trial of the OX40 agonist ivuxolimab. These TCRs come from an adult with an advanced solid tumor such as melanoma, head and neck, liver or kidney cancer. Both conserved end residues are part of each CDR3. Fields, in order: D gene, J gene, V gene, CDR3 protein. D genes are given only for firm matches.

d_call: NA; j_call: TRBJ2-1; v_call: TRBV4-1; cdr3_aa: CASTIDTSSYNEQFF
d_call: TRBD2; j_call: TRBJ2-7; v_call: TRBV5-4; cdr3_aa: CASSFIGRASYEQYF
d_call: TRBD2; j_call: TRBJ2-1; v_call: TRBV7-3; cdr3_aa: CASSYGLALYNEQFF
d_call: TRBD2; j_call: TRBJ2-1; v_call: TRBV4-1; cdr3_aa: CASSQGTSGRPLNEQFF
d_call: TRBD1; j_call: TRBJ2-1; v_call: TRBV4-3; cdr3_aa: CASSQVGQGRYNEQFF
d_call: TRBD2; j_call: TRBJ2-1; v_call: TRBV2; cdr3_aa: CASRGGLDNEQFF
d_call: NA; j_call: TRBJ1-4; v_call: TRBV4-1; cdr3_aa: CASSQGLTGGEKLFF
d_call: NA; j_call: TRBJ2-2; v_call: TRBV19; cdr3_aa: CASSILPGRGELFF
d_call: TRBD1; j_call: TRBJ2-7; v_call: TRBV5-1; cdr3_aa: CASSLGTGGYEQYF
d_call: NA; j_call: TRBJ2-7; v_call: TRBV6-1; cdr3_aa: CASINFAYEQYF
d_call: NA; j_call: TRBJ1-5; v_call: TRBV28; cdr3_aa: CATGQLQQPQHF
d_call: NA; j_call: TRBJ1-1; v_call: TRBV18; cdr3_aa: CASSRTGPPFTEAFF
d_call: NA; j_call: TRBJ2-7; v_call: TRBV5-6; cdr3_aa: CASRRGQSYEQYF
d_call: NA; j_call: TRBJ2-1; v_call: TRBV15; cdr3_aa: CATLDPMDNEQFF
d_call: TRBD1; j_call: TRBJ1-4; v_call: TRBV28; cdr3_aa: CASSSGTGEKLFF
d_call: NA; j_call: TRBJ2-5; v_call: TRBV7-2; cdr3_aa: CASSPPLTRAETQYF
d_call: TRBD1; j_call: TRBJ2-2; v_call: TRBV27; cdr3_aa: CASSKRQGAGGTGELFF
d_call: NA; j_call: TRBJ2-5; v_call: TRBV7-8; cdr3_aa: CASSLDGGSETQYF
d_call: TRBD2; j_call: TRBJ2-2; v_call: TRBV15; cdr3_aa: CATSRALASAGELFF
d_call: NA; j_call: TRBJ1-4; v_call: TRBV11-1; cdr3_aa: CASSRPAPGEKLFF
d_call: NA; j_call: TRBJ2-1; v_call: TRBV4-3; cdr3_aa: CASSHTEGNEQFF
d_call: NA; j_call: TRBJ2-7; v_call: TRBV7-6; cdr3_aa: CASSLYSTPGYFGEQYF
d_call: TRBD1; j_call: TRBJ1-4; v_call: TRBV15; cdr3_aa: CATSRDPPGTGVEKLFF
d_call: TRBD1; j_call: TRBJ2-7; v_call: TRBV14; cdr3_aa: CASSQGTGSPYEQYF
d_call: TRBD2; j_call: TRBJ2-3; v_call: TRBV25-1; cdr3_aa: CASSMRGDTDTQYF
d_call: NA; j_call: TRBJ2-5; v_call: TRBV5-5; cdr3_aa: CASSTPGAQETQYF
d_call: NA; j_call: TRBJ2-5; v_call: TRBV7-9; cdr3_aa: CATPGRGRETQYF
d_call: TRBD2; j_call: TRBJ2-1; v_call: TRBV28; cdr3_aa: CASRKTSGGSYNEQFF
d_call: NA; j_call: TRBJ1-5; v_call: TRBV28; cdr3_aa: CASSLQGQGYQPQHF
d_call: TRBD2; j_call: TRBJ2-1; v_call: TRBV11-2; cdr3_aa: CASSFLVAGVYEQFF
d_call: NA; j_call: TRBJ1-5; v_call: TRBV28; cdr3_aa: CASRPGANQPQHF
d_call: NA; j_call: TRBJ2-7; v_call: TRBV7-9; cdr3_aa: CASSFSIGYEQYF
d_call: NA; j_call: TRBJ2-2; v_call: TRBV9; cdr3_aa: CASSPLGAGELFF
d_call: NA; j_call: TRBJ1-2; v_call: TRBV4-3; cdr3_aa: CASSISAGASGYTF
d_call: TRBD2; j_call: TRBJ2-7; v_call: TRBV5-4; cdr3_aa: CASSPGTSGTYEQYF
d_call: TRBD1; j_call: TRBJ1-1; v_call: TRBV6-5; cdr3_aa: CASRPTGTTEAFF
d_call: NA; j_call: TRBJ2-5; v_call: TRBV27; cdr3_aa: CASSLWGDQETQYF
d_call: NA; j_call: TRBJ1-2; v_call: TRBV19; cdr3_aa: CASTIGGESNYGYTF
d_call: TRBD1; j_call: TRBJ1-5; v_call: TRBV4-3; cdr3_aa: CASSQDRGGDNQPQHF
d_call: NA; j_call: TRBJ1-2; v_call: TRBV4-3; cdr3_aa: CASSQDRRGTYGYTF
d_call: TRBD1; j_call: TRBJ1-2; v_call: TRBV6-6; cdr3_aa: CASSYLQGTYGYTF
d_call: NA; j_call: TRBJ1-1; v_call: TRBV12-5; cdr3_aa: CASGSLNTEAFF
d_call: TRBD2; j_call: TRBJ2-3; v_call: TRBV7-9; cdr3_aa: CASSGTSGRTDTQYF
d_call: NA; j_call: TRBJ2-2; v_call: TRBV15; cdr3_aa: CATSRDPPLAENTGELFF
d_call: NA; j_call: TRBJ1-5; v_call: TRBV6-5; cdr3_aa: CASRPYQGSNQPQHF
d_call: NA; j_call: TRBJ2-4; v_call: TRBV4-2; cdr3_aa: CASSSQGFAFLAKNIQYF
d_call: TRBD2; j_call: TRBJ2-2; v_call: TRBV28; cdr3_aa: CASSPGLATGELFF
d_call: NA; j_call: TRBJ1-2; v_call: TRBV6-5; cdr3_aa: CASSYYLGANYGYTF
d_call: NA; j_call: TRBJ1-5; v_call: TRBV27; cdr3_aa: CASGQLGDSNQPQHF
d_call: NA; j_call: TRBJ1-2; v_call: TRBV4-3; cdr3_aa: CASSQDLRDTFYGYTF